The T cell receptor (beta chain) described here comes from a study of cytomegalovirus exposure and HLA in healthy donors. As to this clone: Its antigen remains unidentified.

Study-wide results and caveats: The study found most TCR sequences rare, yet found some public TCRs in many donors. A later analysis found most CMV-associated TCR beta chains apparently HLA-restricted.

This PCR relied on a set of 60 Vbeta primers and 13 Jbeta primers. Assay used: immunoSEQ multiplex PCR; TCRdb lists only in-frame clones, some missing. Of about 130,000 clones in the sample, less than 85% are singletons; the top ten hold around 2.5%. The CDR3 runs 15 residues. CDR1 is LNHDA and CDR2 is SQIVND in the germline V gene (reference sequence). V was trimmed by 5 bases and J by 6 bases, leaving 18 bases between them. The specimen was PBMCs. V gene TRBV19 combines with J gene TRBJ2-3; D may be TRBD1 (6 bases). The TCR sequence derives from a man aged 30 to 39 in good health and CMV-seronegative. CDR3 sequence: CASSGDRTNGDTQYF. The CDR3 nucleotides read TGTGCCAGTAGTGGTGACAGGACAAATGGGGATACGCAGTATTTT.